This TCR beta chain comes out of a study of T-cell memory formation after mild COVID-19. This clonotype has just a few counts. TCRdb processed the 5' RACE reads anew with MiXCR; each CDR3 protein has one entry. The repertoire consists of fewer than 95,000 distinct CDR3 sequences, with 10% to 15% occurring once and the leading ten covering about a quarter. V lost 5 bases to trimming and J lost 2 bases, with 12 bases between them. The CDR3 extends over 13 amino acids. Germline CDR1 is DFQATT and CDR2 is SNEGSKA (reference sequence). The sample consisted of PBMCs or a T cell subset sorted from them (not recorded which). V and J are TRBV20-1 and TRBJ1-1; possibly TRBD1 for D (5 bases). The sequence derives from an adult woman who had mild COVID-19 (a few samples of this study predate the infection). Cell type and time point are not known. CDR3 loop: CSALEGRNTEAFF. The CDR3 coding sequence is TGCAGTGCTTTAGAGGGGAGAAACACTGAAGCTTTCTTT.